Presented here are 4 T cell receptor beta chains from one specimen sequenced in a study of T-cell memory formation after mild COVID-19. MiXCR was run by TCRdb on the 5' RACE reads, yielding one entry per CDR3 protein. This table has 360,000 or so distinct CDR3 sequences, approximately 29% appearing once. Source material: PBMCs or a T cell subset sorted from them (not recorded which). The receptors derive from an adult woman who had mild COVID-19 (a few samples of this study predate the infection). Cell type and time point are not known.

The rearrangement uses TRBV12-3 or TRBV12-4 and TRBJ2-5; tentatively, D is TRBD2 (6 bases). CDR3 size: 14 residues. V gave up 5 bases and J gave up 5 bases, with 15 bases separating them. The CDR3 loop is CASSLGGAWETQYF. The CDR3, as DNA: TGTGCCAGCAGTCTCGGCGGGGCGTGGGAGACCCAGTACTTC.

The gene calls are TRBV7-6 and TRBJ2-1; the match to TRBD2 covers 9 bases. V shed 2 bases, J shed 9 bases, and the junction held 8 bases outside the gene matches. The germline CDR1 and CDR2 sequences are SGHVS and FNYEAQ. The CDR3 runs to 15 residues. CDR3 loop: CASSLNAGGPGEQFF. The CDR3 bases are TGTGCCAGCAGCTTAAACGCGGGAGGGCCCGGTGAGCAGTTCTTC.

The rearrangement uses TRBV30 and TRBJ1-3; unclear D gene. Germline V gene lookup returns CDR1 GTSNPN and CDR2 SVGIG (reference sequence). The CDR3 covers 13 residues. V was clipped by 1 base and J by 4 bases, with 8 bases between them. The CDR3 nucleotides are TGTGCCTGGAGTGAGGCCGCGGGAAACACCATATATTTT. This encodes CAWSEAAGNTIYF.

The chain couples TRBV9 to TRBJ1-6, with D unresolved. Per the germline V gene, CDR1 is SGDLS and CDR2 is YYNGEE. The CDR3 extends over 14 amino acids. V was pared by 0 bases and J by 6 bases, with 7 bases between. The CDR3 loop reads CASSVVGSNSPLHF. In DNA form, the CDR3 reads TGTGCCAGCAGCGTAGTGGGGAGTAATTCACCCCTCCACTTT. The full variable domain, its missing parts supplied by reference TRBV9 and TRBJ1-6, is DSGVTQTPKHLITATGQRVTLRCSPRSGDLSVYWYQQSLDQGLQFLIQYYNGEERAKGNILERFSAQQFPDLHSELNLSSLELGDSALYFCASSVVGSNSPLHFGNGTRLTVT.